This TCR beta chain appears in the sequencing data of a study of T cells and Merkel cell carcinoma outcomes. The protocol was immunoSEQ multiplex PCR, while the TCRdb copy is restricted to in-frame clones and leaves out a portion. The table records some 6,500 clones, less than 95% of them present only once. The CDR3 consists of 15 residues. V gave up 7 bases and J gave up 3 bases; unmatched junction bases: 5. Per germline, CDR1 LGHNA and CDR2 YSLEER. The chain recombines TRBV4-3 with TRBJ2-2; 10 bases map to TRBD1. This sequence was found in a human donor with Merkel cell carcinoma. The sequenced material came from tumor tissue from Merkel cell carcinoma. CDR3 amino acids: CASTPGTGDTGELFF. The DNA for the CDR3 is TGCGCCAGCACCCCGGGGACAGGGGACACCGGGGAGCTGTTTTTT.